These 27 T cell receptor beta chains came from one sample sequenced in a study of T-cell memory formation after mild COVID-19. Each CDR3 protein gets one entry after TCRdb re-called the 5' RACE reads with MiXCR. Altogether 450,000 to 700,000 distinct CDR3 sequences are present, 15% to 20% being singletons, with the ten largest covering 12%. Sequenced sample: PBMCs or a T cell subset sorted from them (not recorded which). The receptor set was obtained from an adult woman who had mild COVID-19 (a few samples of this study predate the infection). Cell type and time point are not known.

In this sample, this clonotype turned up a few times. The chain employs TRBV19 and TRBJ1-5; 8 nucleotides agree with TRBD1. Germline V gene data show CDR1 as LNHDA and CDR2 as SQIVND (reference sequence). The CDR3 runs 17 residues. Trimming at V came to 3 bases and at J to 1 base, leaving 8 bases not matched to a gene. CDR3 region: CASSIRTGLPSNQPQHF. In DNA form, the CDR3 reads TGTGCCAGTAGTATCCGGACAGGGCTACCAAGCAATCAGCCCCAGCATTTT.

This clonotype was detected a few times. The rearrangement uses TRBV7-9 and TRBJ2-3, with 7 bases fitting TRBD1. The germline gives CDR1 SEHNR, CDR2 FQNEAQ (reference sequence). The CDR3 contains 15 residues. V was pared by 5 bases and J by 0 bases, with 5 bases of the junction left unmatched. The CDR3 loop is CASSRGQLSTDTQYF. The CDR3 nucleotides read TGTGCCAGCAGCCGGGGACAGCTTAGCACAGATACGCAGTATTTT.

V gene TRBV4-1 combines with J gene TRBJ2-7; TRBD1 aligns across 7 bases. This CDR3 has 16 residues. From germline, CDR1 is MGHRA and CDR2 YSYEKL. Trimming at V came to 4 bases and at J to 0 bases, leaving 9 bases not matched to a gene. CDR3 loop: CASSPVPGTASYEQYF. The DNA for the CDR3 is TGCGCCAGCAGCCCCGTACCCGGGACAGCCTCCTACGAGCAGTACTTC.

This clonotype occurred a few times. The rearrangement links TRBV19 to TRBJ1-1, with 8 nucleotides matching TRBD1. From germline, CDR1 is LNHDA and CDR2 SQIVND (reference sequence). The CDR3 has 13 residues. With V trimmed by 8 bases and J by 3 bases, 5 bases remained unmatched. CDR3 nucleotide sequence: TGTGCCAGTGGACAGGGAGCGTACACTGAAGCTTTCTTT. This sequence encodes CASGQGAYTEAFF. Full variable domain (rest looked up from reference TRBV19 and TRBJ1-1): DGGITQSPKYLFRKEGQNVTLSCEQNLNHDAMYWYRQDPGQGLRLIYYSQIVNDFQKGDIAEGYSVSREKKESFPLTVTSAQKNPTAFYLCASGQGAYTEAFFGQGTRLTVV.

The CDR3 reads CASRFTEAYNEQFF. In nucleotides, the CDR3 is TGTGCCAGCAGATTTACAGAGGCCTACAATGAGCAGTTCTTC. V gene TRBV6-2 or TRBV6-3 combines with J gene TRBJ2-1; D is unclear. Germline V CDR1 and CDR2: MNHEY, SVGEGT. CDR3 length: 14 amino acids. Trimming took off 6 bases at V and 2 bases at J, with 11 bases between the two ends.

The V and J genes are TRBV5-1 and TRBJ2-5; D is ambiguous. V lost 0 bases, J lost 5 bases, and 14 bases lay in between. CDR3 length equals 15 residues. Germline V CDR1 and CDR2: SGHRS, YFSETQ. In DNA form, the CDR3 reads TGCGCCAGCAGCTTGGCTGGAGAAAGAGTGGAGACCCAGTACTTC. Its protein is CASSLAGERVETQYF.

The chain uses TRBV20-1 and TRBJ2-7; D is perhaps TRBD2 (6 bases). The CDR3 spans 16 residues. Germline CDR1 DFQATT, CDR2 SNEGSKA (reference sequence). Trimming cost V 1 base and J 3 bases, with 19 bases left between them. The DNA of the CDR3 is TGCAGTGCTAGAGGGAGGGGCGCGCCCCAAATCTACGAGCAGTACTTC. Protein product: CSARGRGAPQIYEQYF.

The rearrangement links TRBV4-2 to TRBJ2-7, with D possibly matching TRBD2 (6 bases). V shed 0 bases and J shed 4 bases, with 13 bases lying between them. This CDR3 has 15 residues. The V gene's germline CDR1 is LGHNA and CDR2 YNFKEQ. CDR3 nucleotides: TGTGCCAGCAGCCAAGATGCCGGGAGTGGTTACGAGCAGTACTTC. It translates to CASSQDAGSGYEQYF.

This clonotype was found a few times. The rearrangement uses TRBV4-1 and TRBJ2-3, with D tentatively TRBD1 or TRBD2 (5 bases each). This CDR3 region has 16 residues. CDR1 and CDR2 (germline): MGHRA, YSYEKL. The V end lost 0 bases, the J end lost 0 bases, and 10 bases lay between the germline ends. The CDR3 DNA sequence: TGCGCCAGCAGCCAAGAGAGGGGTCTCAGCACAGATACGCAGTATTTT. This gives the protein CASSQERGLSTDTQYF.

J is TRBJ2-3 and V is TRBV2, with TRBD2 as a possible D gene (6 bases). Per germline, CDR1 SNHLY and CDR2 FYNNEI. This CDR3 spans 17 amino acids. V was pared by 6 bases and J by 0 bases, with 19 bases between. CDR3: CASSSTLGLRSTDTQYF. CDR3 coding DNA: TGTGCCAGCAGCTCCACCCTGGGACTTCGGAGCACAGATACGCAGTATTTT.

The V call is TRBV12-3 or TRBV12-4, the J call TRBJ1-5, with 10 nucleotides matching TRBD1. The V segment lost 5 bases and the J segment 2 bases; nucleotides outside the gene matches: 3. This CDR3 is built from 15 residues. CDR3 bases: TGTGCCAGCAGTCGGACAGGGGGGCGCAATCAGCCCCAGCATTTT. It translates to CASSRTGGRNQPQHF.

The chain carries TRBV14 and TRBJ1-2; 8 nucleotides agree with TRBD1. J gave up 8 bases and V 4 bases, and 6 bases lay outside the gene matches. Germline loops: CDR1 SGHDN, CDR2 FVKESK. This CDR3 has 13 amino acids. For the CDR3, the DNA is TGTGCCAGCAGCCCGTCGACAGGGGTCGGCTACACCTTC. Amino acid sequence: CASSPSTGVGYTF.

The chain couples TRBV4-2 to TRBJ2-5; D remains ambiguous. V shed 0 bases and J shed 4 bases, with 9 bases lying between them. The CDR3 spans 14 residues. CDR1 and CDR2 (germline): LGHNA, YNFKEQ. CDR3 bases: TGTGCCAGCAGCCAAGAGAGAGTCGGAGAGACCCAGTACTTC. It specifies CASSQERVGETQYF.

In its sample, this clonotype was seen once. This sequence joins TRBV29-1 and TRBJ1-1; 7 bases fit TRBD1. Unmatched junction bases numbered 2, after V lost 7 bases and J lost 3 bases. This CDR3 has 11 amino acids. CDR1 SQVTM and CDR2 ANQGSEA come from the germline V gene. This CDR3 reads CSGQGDTEAFF. Written as DNA, the CDR3 is TGCAGCGGACAGGGCGACACTGAAGCTTTCTTT.

This clonotype turned up a few times. J is TRBJ1-2 and V is TRBV13; D possibly corresponds to TRBD1 (5 bases). Trimming stripped 5 bases from V and 0 bases from J, with 13 bases between. This CDR3 contains 15 residues. From germline, CDR1 is PRHDT and CDR2 FYEKMQ (reference sequence). CDR3 in amino acids: CASSLQGPTNYGYTF. The CDR3 region has the DNA TGTGCCAGCAGCCTTCAGGGACCAACTAACTATGGCTACACCTTC.

The genes are TRBV12-3 or TRBV12-4 and TRBJ2-2, with a tentative D call TRBD2 (5 bases). V shed 3 bases and J shed 6 bases, with 23 bases lying between them. The CDR3 totals 18 residues. The DNA for the CDR3 is TGTGCCAGCAGTTTTCAGCCCAAGATACTAGACCGCGCCGGGGAGCTGTTTTTT. Protein product: CASSFQPKILDRAGELFF.

This clonotype was seen a handful of times. The gene calls are TRBV30 and TRBJ1-3; D remains ambiguous. The germline CDR1 and CDR2 sequences are GTSNPN and SVGIG (reference sequence). The CDR3 loop spans 12 amino acids. The germline V and J ends were trimmed by 4 bases and 3 bases, with 7 bases remaining between them. In nucleotides, the CDR3 is TGTGCCTGGATGGGAAATGGAAACACCATATATTTT. It encodes CAWMGNGNTIYF.

This clonotype was observed at least ten times. The CDR3 protein is CSAARTSGGTYNEQFF. Written as DNA, the CDR3 is TGCAGTGCCGCCCGGACTAGCGGGGGGACGTACAATGAGCAGTTCTTC. The J gene is TRBJ2-1, the V gene TRBV20-1; 14 nucleotides match TRBD2. J was trimmed by 4 bases and V by 6 bases; bases with no gene match: 8. CDR1 is DFQATT, CDR2 SNEGSKA, per germline (reference sequence). The CDR3 contains 16 residues.

The chain combines TRBV7-9 with TRBJ2-2; D might be TRBD1 (6 bases). Germline V gene lookup returns CDR1 SEHNR and CDR2 FQNEAQ (reference sequence). This CDR3 is built from 15 residues. Trimming left V 6 bases short and J 0 bases short, with 11 bases between. The CDR3 reads CASSGGSPNTGELFF. For the CDR3, the DNA is TGTGCCAGCAGTGGGGGCTCGCCGAACACCGGGGAGCTGTTTTTT.

This clonotype has only a few counts. This chain uses TRBV24-1 with TRBJ1-2, with 10 bases matching TRBD1. The J segment lost 6 bases and the V segment lost 5 bases, leaving 8 bases of the junction unmatched. Germline V CDR1 and CDR2: KGHDR, SFDVKD. This CDR3 is 15 amino acids long. This chain's CDR3 is CATSGPGQGLHGYTF. In DNA form, the CDR3 reads TGTGCCACCAGTGGACCGGGACAGGGGCTCCATGGCTACACCTTC.

The J gene is TRBJ2-3, the V gene TRBV28; TRBD1 matches at 11 bases. V shed 5 bases, J shed 6 bases, and the junction held 10 bases outside the gene matches. Germline CDR1 and CDR2: MDHEN and SYDVKM. CDR3 length equals 16 residues. Written as DNA, the CDR3 is TGTGCCAGCAGTCCAATGGGACAGGGGGTGGACGATACGCAGTATTTT. As protein: CASSPMGQGVDDTQYF.

V gene TRBV3-1 combines with J gene TRBJ2-3, with 11 bases identical to TRBD2. The CDR3 totals 17 residues. V gave up 2 bases and J gave up 2 bases; unmatched junction bases: 6. Germline V CDR1 and CDR2: LGHDT, YNNKEL (reference sequence). The CDR3 bases are TGTGCCAGCAGCCAACTAGCGGGGGGATCACTCACAGATACGCAGTATTTT. Protein: CASSQLAGGSLTDTQYF.

Many counts were recorded for this clonotype. The germline gene is not matched at one end of the junction; a read error may be the cause. CDR3 DNA: TGTGCCAGCAGTAACTCGGATACGCAGTATTTT. It is translated as CASSNSDTQYF. The V gene is TRBV6-5, the J gene TRBJ2-3; D call uncertain. Germline lookup yields CDR1 MNHEY and CDR2 SVGAGI. The CDR3 is 11 residues long.

The genes are TRBV27 and TRBJ2-7; D assignment may be TRBD1 or TRBD2 (5 bases each). CDR1 is MNHEY and CDR2 is SMNVEV in the germline V gene (reference sequence). Deletions cut 8 bases from V and 5 bases from J, with 22 bases between. The CDR3 contains 15 residues. The CDR3 DNA reads as TGTGCCAGCCGACCTTTGGGGGTGGCGGAGAACGAGCAGTACTTC. Translation gives CASRPLGVAENEQYF.

This clonotype was seen a handful of times. The genes are TRBV29-1 and TRBJ2-1; 8 bases match TRBD2. The germline V gene encodes CDR1 SQVTM and CDR2 ANQGSEA. V dropped 2 bases and J dropped 10; count of bases not matched to a gene: 16. The CDR3 is 16 amino acids. The CDR3 bases are TGCAGCGTTGAACGTGCGGGAGGCTTACTAACTCGGGAGCAGTTCTTC. As protein: CSVERAGGLLTREQFF.

The V call is TRBV7-8, the J call TRBJ1-4; no reliable D call. This CDR3 spans 14 amino acids. The germline V gene has CDR1 SGHVS and CDR2 FQNEAQ. The V gene lost 5 bases and the J gene lost 1 base, with 8 bases spanning the gap. This CDR3 reads CASSSGVTNEKLFF. As DNA, the CDR3 is TGTGCCAGCAGCAGCGGTGTAACTAATGAAAAACTGTTTTTT.

The chain carries TRBV14 and TRBJ2-7; possible D gene TRBD2, 6 bases. Trimming removed 8 bases at V and 1 base at J, with 6 bases between. Germline-derived CDR1 and CDR2 are SGHDN and FVKESK. This CDR3 is built from 11 residues. The CDR3 sequence: CASGTSYEQYF. As DNA, the CDR3 is TGTGCCAGCGGGACTTCCTACGAGCAGTACTTC.